This note documents a single T cell receptor beta chain sequence. Authors' processing steps: Estimates of nucleated cell counts were drawn from the amplification of reference gene primers. This table comes from immunoSEQ multiplex PCR, and its TCRdb copy is limited to in-frame clones, with some not included. V, J and clone size reflect that table, while D and trimming were determined from the DNA. The data show approximately 220,000 clones, around 85% seen once. These data come from a study of blood T cell repertoires in COVID-19. Study details: Whether acute or convalescent, the COVID-19 samples came from the United States, Italy and Spain. Sample material is recorded as cDNA or gDNA derived from T cells, B-cell-depleted T cells, or PBMCs.

V was clipped by 2 bases and J by 4 bases, with 9 bases between them. Looked up from germline, CDR1 is SQVTM and CDR2 is ANQGSEA. The CDR3 extends over 13 amino acids. The source of this sequence is an elderly woman with acute or convalescent COVID-19. This chain connects TRBV29-1 to TRBJ1-5, with D hard to call. Specimen: peripheral blood. CDR3 sequence: CSVEMGRNQPQHF. CDR3 in DNA: TGCAGCGTTGAAATGGGGAGGAATCAGCCCCAGCATTTT.